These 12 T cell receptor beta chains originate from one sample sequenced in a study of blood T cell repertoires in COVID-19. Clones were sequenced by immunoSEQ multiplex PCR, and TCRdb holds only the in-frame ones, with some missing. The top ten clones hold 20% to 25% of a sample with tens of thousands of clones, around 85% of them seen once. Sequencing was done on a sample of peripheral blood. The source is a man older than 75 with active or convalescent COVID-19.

The CDR3 is CASSLGLRGGGYEQYF. CDR3 DNA sequence: TGTGCCAGCAGCTTAGGACTCAGGGGCGGGGGGTACGAGCAGTACTTC. The rearrangement joins TRBV7-6 to TRBJ2-7, with 8 bases lining up with TRBD2. Germline V lookup: CDR1 SGHVS, CDR2 FNYEAQ. J lost 4 bases, V lost 1 base, and 9 bases had no gene match. This CDR3 comprises 16 residues.

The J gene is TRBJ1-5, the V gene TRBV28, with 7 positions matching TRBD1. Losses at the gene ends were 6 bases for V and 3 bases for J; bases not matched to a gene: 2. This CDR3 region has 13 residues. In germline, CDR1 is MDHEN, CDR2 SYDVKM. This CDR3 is CASRGQHNQPQHF. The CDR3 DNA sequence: TGTGCCAGCAGGGGACAGCACAATCAGCCCCAGCATTTT. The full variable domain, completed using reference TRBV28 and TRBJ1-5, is DVKVTQSSRYLVKRTGEKVFLECVQDMDHENMFWYRQDPGLGLRLIYFSYDVKMKEKGDIPEGYSVSREKKERFSLILESASTNQTSMYLCASRGQHNQPQHFGDGTRLSIL.

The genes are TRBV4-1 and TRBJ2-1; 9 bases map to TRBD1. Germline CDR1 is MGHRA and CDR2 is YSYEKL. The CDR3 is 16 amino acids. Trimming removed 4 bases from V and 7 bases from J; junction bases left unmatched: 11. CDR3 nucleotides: TGCGCCAGCAGCCTCCCCCCACAGGGGGCTCTGAATGAGCAGTTCTTC. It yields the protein CASSLPPQGALNEQFF.

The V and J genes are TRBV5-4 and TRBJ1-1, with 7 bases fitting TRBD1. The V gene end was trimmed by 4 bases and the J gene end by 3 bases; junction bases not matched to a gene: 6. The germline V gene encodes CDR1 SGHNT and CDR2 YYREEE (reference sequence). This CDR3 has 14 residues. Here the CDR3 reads CASSLGQVYTEAFF. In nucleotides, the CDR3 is TGTGCCAGCAGCCTAGGACAGGTCTACACTGAAGCTTTCTTT.

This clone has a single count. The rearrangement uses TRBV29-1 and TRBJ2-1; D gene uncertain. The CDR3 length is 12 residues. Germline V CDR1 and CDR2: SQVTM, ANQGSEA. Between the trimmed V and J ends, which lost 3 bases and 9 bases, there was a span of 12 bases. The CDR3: CSVDNGPGEQFF. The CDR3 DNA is TGCAGCGTTGATAATGGCCCGGGTGAGCAGTTCTTC.

CDR3 sequence (DNA): TGTGCCAGCAGTGAAGTGGGACAGGGGAGGGATGGCTACACCTTC. As protein: CASSEVGQGRDGYTF. The rearrangement uses TRBV6-1 and TRBJ1-2; 10 nucleotides match TRBD1. There are 15 residues in the CDR3. The trim removed 1 base at V and 6 bases at J, leaving 5 bases unmatched. CDR1 and CDR2 (germline): MNHNS, SASEGT.

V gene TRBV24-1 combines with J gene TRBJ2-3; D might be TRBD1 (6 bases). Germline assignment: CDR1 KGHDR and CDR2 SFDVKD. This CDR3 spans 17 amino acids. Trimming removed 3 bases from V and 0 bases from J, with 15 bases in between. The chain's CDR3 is CATSDGARDTSTDTQYF. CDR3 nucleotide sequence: TGTGCCACCAGTGATGGGGCCCGGGACACTAGCACAGATACGCAGTATTTT.

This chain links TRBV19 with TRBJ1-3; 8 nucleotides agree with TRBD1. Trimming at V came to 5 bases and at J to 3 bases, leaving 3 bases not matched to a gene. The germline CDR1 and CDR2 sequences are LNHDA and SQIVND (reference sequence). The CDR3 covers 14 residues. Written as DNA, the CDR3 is TGTGCCAGTAGTTCAGGGGGCCGTGGAAACACCATATATTTT. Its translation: CASSSGGRGNTIYF.

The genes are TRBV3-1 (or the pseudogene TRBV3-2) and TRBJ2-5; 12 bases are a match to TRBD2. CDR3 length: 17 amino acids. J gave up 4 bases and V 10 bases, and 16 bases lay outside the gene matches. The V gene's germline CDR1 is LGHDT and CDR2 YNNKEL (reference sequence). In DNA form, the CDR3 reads TGTGCCACCTCGCTGGACCCGACTAGCGGGAGCGGAGAGACCCAGTACTTC. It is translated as CATSLDPTSGSGETQYF.

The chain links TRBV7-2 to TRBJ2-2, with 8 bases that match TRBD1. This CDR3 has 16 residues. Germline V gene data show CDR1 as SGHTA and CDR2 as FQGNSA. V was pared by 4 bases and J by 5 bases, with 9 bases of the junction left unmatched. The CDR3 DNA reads TGTGCCAGCAGCTGGACAGGGACCTCGAGTACCGGGGAGCTGTTTTTT. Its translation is CASSWTGTSSTGELFF.

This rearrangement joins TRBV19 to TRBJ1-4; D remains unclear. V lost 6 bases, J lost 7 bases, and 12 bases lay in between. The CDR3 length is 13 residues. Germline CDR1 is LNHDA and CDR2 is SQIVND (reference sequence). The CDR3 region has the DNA TGTGCCAGTAGCGCACCTCCTACTGAAAAACTGTTTTTT. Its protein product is CASSAPPTEKLFF.

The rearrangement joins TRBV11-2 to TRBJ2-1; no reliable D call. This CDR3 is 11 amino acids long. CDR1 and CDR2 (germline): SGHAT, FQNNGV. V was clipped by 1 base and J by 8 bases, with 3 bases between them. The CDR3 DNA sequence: TGTGCCAGCAGCTTAGTCGATGAGCAGTTCTTC. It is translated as CASSLVDEQFF.